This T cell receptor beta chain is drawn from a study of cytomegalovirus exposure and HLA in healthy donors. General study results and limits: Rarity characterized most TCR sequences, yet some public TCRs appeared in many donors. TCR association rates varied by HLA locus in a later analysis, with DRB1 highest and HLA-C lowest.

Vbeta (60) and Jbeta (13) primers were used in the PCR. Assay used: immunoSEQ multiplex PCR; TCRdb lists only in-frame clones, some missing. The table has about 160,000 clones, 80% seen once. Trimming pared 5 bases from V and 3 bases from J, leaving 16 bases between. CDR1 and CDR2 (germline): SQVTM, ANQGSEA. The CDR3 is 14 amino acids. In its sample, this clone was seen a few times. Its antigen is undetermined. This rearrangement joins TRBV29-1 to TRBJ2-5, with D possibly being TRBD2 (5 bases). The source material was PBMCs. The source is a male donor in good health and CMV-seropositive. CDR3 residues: CSVHQPGSEETQYF. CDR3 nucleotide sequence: TGCAGCGTTCACCAGCCGGGGTCAGAAGAGACCCAGTACTTC.